The T cell receptor beta chain described here comes from a study of vaccination and CD4 T cells after COVID-19. Across the study: Spike peptides, overlapping and drawn from SARS-CoV-2, HCoV-NL63, HCoV-OC43 and HCoV-229E, were used to stimulate cells. Treatment of control cultures consisted of a CEFX pool, an HIV-1 Nef pool, or no peptide.

Findings and caveats of the study: In convalescent patients, a median about 87% of reactive clones appeared only post-vaccination.

The table lists this clonotype with a few counts. Its antigen is not identified. Trimming pared 6 bases from V and 7 bases from J, leaving 7 bases between. The CDR3 runs 12 residues. The Oncomine TCR Beta short-read assay generated sequence data from the DNA of cultured CD4+ T cells. TCRdb fed the PCR reads into MiXCR, producing one record per CDR3 protein. The sample lists more than 15,000 distinct CDR3 sequences; around 30% were seen once. Indicated treatment: approximately 9-day PBMC culture with coronavirus spike peptide pools or control peptides (ViraFEST assay). V usage is TRBV12-3 or TRBV12-4 and J usage is TRBJ1-6; the D is unclear. The source is a human donor with COVID-19. Sample: cultured CD4+ T cells from blood. This CDR3 is CASRKQNSPLHF. The CDR3 DNA reads TGTGCCAGCAGGAAACAGAATTCACCCCTCCACTTT.